A selection of T cell receptor beta chains follows, all from one sample in a study of identical twins. Using its own MiXCR run on the 5' RACE reads, TCRdb lists one record per CDR3 protein. The sample lists about 890,000 distinct CDR3 sequences, roughly an eighth occurring once. This sample also appeared in a second study, on yellow fever vaccine responses in identical twins.

Sequencing input: PBMCs. These receptors were taken from a woman aged 18-35 years in good health. The CDR3 runs from the conserved cysteine through the conserved F or W. A D gene is named only where the DNA matches it firmly. Size is stated for part of the rows, as once, few or many counts, or as a class when the clone is expanded.

>TRBJ1-2|.|.|TRBV29-1
TGCAGCGTTGGGGGCGTGGAGCCTCGTGACTATGGCTACACCTTC
CSVGGVEPRDYGYTF
>TRBJ1-2|.|.|TRBV20-1
TGCAGTGGACCACAGGACTTTAACTATGGCTACACCTTC
CSGPQDFNYGYTF
>TRBJ2-2|TRBD1|few|TRBV20-1
TGCAGTGCTAGAACAGCGGGACAGGGGGCGACCACCGGGGAGCTGTTTTTT
CSARTAGQGATTGELFF
>TRBJ2-3|.|.|TRBV6-5
TGTGCCAGCAGTTACTCGAAGAGTTTTGGGACACCAACAGATACGCAGTATTTT
CASSYSKSFGTPTDTQYF
>TRBJ2-1|.|.|TRBV7-9
TGTGCCAGCAGCTTCCAATACAGGGAGGGTAATGAGCAGTTCTTC
CASSFQYREGNEQFF
>TRBJ2-3|.|few|TRBV6-1
TGTGCCAGCAGAGTCCTTTCGGCAGATACGCAGTATTTT
CASRVLSADTQYF
>TRBJ2-5|TRBD2|few|TRBV12-3/TRBV12-4
TGTGCCAGCAGTAGAACCGGGACTAGCGTTAAAGAGACCCAGTACTTC
CASSRTGTSVKETQYF
>TRBJ2-2|.|.|TRBV12-3/TRBV12-4
TGTGCCAGCAGTTTAATCAGTTATACGAACACCGGGGAGCTGTTTTTT
CASSLISYTNTGELFF
>TRBJ2-1|.|many|TRBV6-1
TGTGCCAGCCAGGGAATACATGGGTCAGTGGATGAGCAGTTCTTC
CASQGIHGSVDEQFF
>TRBJ1-4|.|many|TRBV7-8
TGTGCCAGCAGCTTTTCGGGGGCAACTAATGAAAAACTGTTTTTT
CASSFSGATNEKLFF
>TRBJ2-1|.|many|TRBV5-1
TGCGCCAGCAGTTCGGACAGTCCGCCCTTAGATGAGCAGTTCTTC
CASSSDSPPLDEQFF
>TRBJ1-1|TRBD1|many|TRBV6-1
TGTGCCAGCAGCCCCGGGACAGGGGGATATACTGAAGCTTTCTTT
CASSPGTGGYTEAFF
>TRBJ2-1|.|few|TRBV12-3/TRBV12-4
TGTGCCAGCAGGATGAAGCGGCGCTTTCGGGATGAGCAGTTCTTC
CASRMKRRFRDEQFF
>TRBJ2-3|TRBD2|few|TRBV12-5
TGTGCTAGTGGTTTGGTATTGCGGGAGGGCCCGGATACGCAGTATTTT
CASGLVLREGPDTQYF
>TRBJ2-1|TRBD2|.|TRBV7-2
TGTGCCAGCAGCTTTGCGGGAGGGGCCTACAATGAGCAGTTCTTC
CASSFAGGAYNEQFF
>TRBJ2-7|TRBD2|many|TRBV28
TGCGCCAGCAGCTTGGGGTTAGCGGGGGCCTACGAGCAGTACTTC
CASSLGLAGAYEQYF
>TRBJ1-6|.|.|TRBV2
TGTGCCAGCAGTGACCATAATTCACCCCTCCACTTT
CASSDHNSPLHF
>TRBJ2-3|.|many|TRBV11-2
TGTGCCAGCAGCTTAGTAGGAAAGATAGATACGCAGTATTTT
CASSLVGKIDTQYF
>TRBJ2-3|.|many|TRBV15
TGTGCCACCAGCAGGAATCGGCTAGGTGTTGCAGATACGCAGTATTTT
CATSRNRLGVADTQYF
>TRBJ2-2|TRBD2|few|TRBV11-1
TGTGCCAGCAGCTCAACCGGGACTAGCGGATCCCGAAGCACCGGGGAGCTGTTTTTT
CASSSTGTSGSRSTGELFF
>TRBJ2-7|.|once|TRBV29-1
TGCAGCGTTGAAGAGGGGGCAGGGATCCACGAGCAGTACTTC
CSVEEGAGIHEQYF
>TRBJ2-3|.|.|TRBV29-1
TGCAGCGTTGCTTACCCAGATACGCAGTATTTT
CSVAYPDTQYF
>TRBJ2-7|.|.|TRBV20-1
TGCAGCGCGAAGAGTCCCTACGAGCAGTACTTC
CSAKSPYEQYF
>TRBJ1-1|.|.|TRBV15
TGTGCCACCAGCGCACGTCTGGGCACTGAAGCTTTCTTT
CATSARLGTEAFF
>TRBJ2-1|TRBD2|.|TRBV7-9
TGTGCCAGCAGCTTCCCCGCGGGACTAGCGGGGAATGAGCAGTTCTTC
CASSFPAGLAGNEQFF
>TRBJ2-1|TRBD2|few|TRBV20-1
TGCAGTGCCCGGTCGGGGGGGCTCTCCTACAATGAGCAGTTCTTC
CSARSGGLSYNEQFF
>TRBJ2-1|TRBD1|.|TRBV24-1
TGTGCCACCAGTGATTCCTGGACAGGGGACTACAATGAGCAGTTCTTC
CATSDSWTGDYNEQFF
>TRBJ2-2|TRBD2|few|TRBV20-1
TGCAGTGCTAGAGGCGGGAGCGAGGTCGGGGAGCTGTTTTTT
CSARGGSEVGELFF
>TRBJ2-6|.|.|TRBV3-1
TGTGCCAGCAGCCAAGGACAATCTGGGGCCAACGTCCTGACTTTC
CASSQGQSGANVLTF
>TRBJ1-1|.|many|TRBV7-9
TGTGCCAGCGGTCGGGGCACTGAAGCTTTCTTT
CASGRGTEAFF
>TRBJ1-6|TRBD1|few|TRBV7-9
TGTGCCAGCAGCTCAGGGACAGCGGGTTCACCCCTCCACTTT
CASSSGTAGSPLHF
>TRBJ1-2|.|.|TRBV6-2/TRBV6-3
TGTGCCAGCAGCGCTACCGGGACGGACTATGGCTACACCTTC
CASSATGTDYGYTF
>TRBJ1-1|TRBD1|.|TRBV7-9
TGTGCCAGCAGCTTAGATCAGGGGGCGCGCACTGAAGCTTTCTTT
CASSLDQGARTEAFF
>TRBJ2-3|.|.|TRBV28
TGTGCCAGCAGTTCCCCGCTCGGGGAAAGCCATACGCAGTATTTT
CASSSPLGESHTQYF
>TRBJ1-2|.|many|TRBV3-1
TGTGCCAGCAGCGTACAGGTCCCAACAATAGACTATGGCTACACCTTC
CASSVQVPTIDYGYTF
>TRBJ2-1|.|few|TRBV7-6
TGTGCCAGCAGCCCGGCCGGAGGGCGGGAGCAGTTCTTC
CASSPAGGREQFF
>TRBJ2-1|.|few|TRBV5-1
TGCGCCAGCAGCTTCCATCTAGCGAAGGAGCAGTTCTTC
CASSFHLAKEQFF
>TRBJ2-3|.|many|TRBV4-1
TGTGCCAGCAGCCAAACTGGCACAGATACGCAGTATTTT
CASSQTGTDTQYF